Below are 21 T cell receptor beta chains sequenced from a single sample in a study of CD8+ T cells in alopecia areata. Specified treatment: oral pan-JAK inhibitor, 5-10 mg twice daily. The sequencing template was cDNA reverse transcribed from extracted RNA. The method was immunoSEQ multiplex PCR; TCRdb's version includes in-frame clones alone and lacks a portion of them. The sample shows about 200,000 clones, over 55% of them seen only once. This specimen was CD4+ T cells sorted from blood, taken at week 24, from a patient treated with tofacitinib. These receptors were taken from a human donor with alopecia areata.

The chain links TRBV7-9 to TRBJ1-2, with a weak D call TRBD1 (6 bases). The CDR3 is made up of 12 amino acids. Trimming stripped 2 bases from V and 10 bases from J, with 11 bases between. Germline CDR1 and CDR2: SEHNR and FQNEAQ (reference sequence). The CDR3 DNA reads TGTGCCAGCAGCTTAACACAGGGTCTCTACACCTTC. Translated: CASSLTQGLYTF.

This chain connects TRBV29-1 to TRBJ1-4; D not resolved. Germline-derived CDR1 and CDR2 are SQVTM and ANQGSEA. The ends were cut back, 5 bases at V and 8 bases at J, with 12 bases in the middle. The CDR3 contains 12 residues. The CDR3 coding sequence is TGCAGCGTTTCAGCCGAGGAAGAAAAACTGTTTTTT. Encoded protein: CSVSAEEEKLFF.

The V and J genes are TRBV11-1 and TRBJ2-5; 9 nucleotides agree with TRBD2. CDR1 SGHAT and CDR2 FQDESV come from the germline V gene (reference sequence). The CDR3 has 15 amino acids. The J segment lost 4 bases and the V segment lost 2 bases, leaving 5 bases of the junction unmatched. CDR3 nucleotide sequence: TGTGCCAGCAGCTTAACGCTAGCGGGGAGAGAGACCCAGTACTTC. It encodes CASSLTLAGRETQYF.

The V and J genes are TRBV29-1 and TRBJ1-4, with 10 bases matching TRBD1. Germline V lookup: CDR1 SQVTM, CDR2 ANQGSEA. With V trimmed by 6 bases and J by 5 bases, 6 bases remained unmatched. This CDR3 comprises 14 residues. CDR3: CSVGTGVSNEKLFF. In DNA form, the CDR3 reads TGCAGCGTGGGGACAGGGGTCTCGAATGAAAAACTGTTTTTT.

V is TRBV29-1 and J is TRBJ2-3, with 8 nucleotides matching TRBD2. The ends lost 0 bases at V and 15 bases at J; junction bases unmatched: 11. The germline gives CDR1 SQVTM, CDR2 ANQGSEA. This CDR3 region has 13 residues. The CDR3 coding sequence is TGCAGCGTTGAAGAAACCAGCGGGACTAGGAATTATTTT. Its protein product is CSVEETSGTRNYF.

Only a few counts were recorded for this clone. The J gene is TRBJ1-5, the V gene TRBV10-2; D gene ambiguous. This CDR3 is built from 14 residues. The V gene's germline CDR1 is WSHSY and CDR2 SAAADI. Trimming took off 5 bases at V and 1 base at J, with 9 bases between the two ends. CDR3 sequence: CASSIGSSNQPQHF. The CDR3 bases are TGCGCCAGCAGTATTGGTTCAAGCAATCAGCCCCAGCATTTT.

This chain connects TRBV5-1 to TRBJ2-3, with D possibly being TRBD1 (5 bases). This CDR3 comprises 14 residues. Trimming took off 5 bases at V and 2 bases at J, with 12 bases between the two ends. Germline assignment: CDR1 SGHRS and CDR2 YFSETQ. The CDR3 region is CASRQAGYTDTQYF. The CDR3 DNA sequence: TGCGCCAGCAGACAGGCAGGGTACACAGATACGCAGTATTTT.

The gene calls are TRBV19 and TRBJ2-7, with D unclear. The germline V gene has CDR1 LNHDA and CDR2 SQIVND (reference sequence). The CDR3 extends over 15 amino acids. V gave up 9 bases and J gave up 2 bases, with 20 bases separating them. DNA for the CDR3: TGTGCCAGCCGTTCTATAAGCCCGCGAACCTACGAGCAGTACTTC. This codes for CASRSISPRTYEQYF.

The CDR3 is CASSQWHLEPYNSPLHF. CDR3 DNA: TGCGCCAGCAGTCAATGGCACCTAGAGCCCTATAATTCACCCCTCCACTTT. V gene TRBV23-1 combines with J gene TRBJ1-6; no reliable D call. TRBV23-1 is an open reading frame, and its role is uncertain. The V end was cut by 1 base, the J end by 2 bases, with 12 bases between. This CDR3 is 17 amino acids long.

CDR3 DNA sequence: TGTGCCTGGAGTCGGGGCGCCTACAATGAGCAGTTCTTC. This gives the protein CAWSRGAYNEQFF. The rearrangement links TRBV30 to TRBJ2-1; D may match TRBD1 or TRBD2 (5 bases each). The CDR3 covers 13 residues. Trimming cost V 2 bases and J 2 bases, with 7 bases left between them. CDR1 is GTSNPN, CDR2 SVGIG, per germline (reference sequence).

The V gene is TRBV15, the J gene TRBJ1-6; D gene unclear. Germline CDR1 LNHNV, CDR2 YYDKDF (reference sequence). Between the trimmed V and J ends, which lost 4 bases and 3 bases, there was a span of 7 bases. The length of the CDR3 is 14 residues. The CDR3 sequence is CATSTTNYNSPLHF. CDR3 DNA: TGTGCCACCAGCACGACAAACTATAATTCACCCCTCCACTTT.

The table lists this clone with a count of one. The chain joins TRBV15 to TRBJ2-1; 8 bases align to TRBD2. The V gene end was trimmed by 4 bases and the J gene end by 12 bases; junction bases not matched to a gene: 8. From germline, CDR1 is LNHNV and CDR2 YYDKDF (reference sequence). This CDR3 has 13 amino acids. The CDR3 region has the DNA TGTGCCACCAGCATGTCACTAGCGGAAGGGCAGTTCTTC. It translates to CATSMSLAEGQFF.

A single count supports this clone. This sequence joins TRBV6-1 and TRBJ1-2; maybe TRBD1 (5 bases). The ends were cut back, 5 bases at V and 3 bases at J, with 10 bases in the middle. This CDR3 is built from 13 residues. Germline CDR1 reads MNHNS; CDR2 reads SASEGT. The CDR3 spells CASSPGGDYGYTF. The CDR3 DNA sequence: TGTGCCAGCAGTCCCGGGGGAGACTATGGCTACACCTTC.

The chain joins TRBV7-9 to TRBJ1-1; no clear D gene. V lost 10 bases, J lost 1 base, and 16 bases lay in between. The V gene's germline CDR1 is SEHNR and CDR2 FQNEAQ (reference sequence). The CDR3 has 14 amino acids. DNA of the CDR3: TGTGCCACCTACCCCCAGCGGGCGAACACTGAAGCTTTCTTT. Translation: CATYPQRANTEAFF.

This clone appeared a few times. This chain uses TRBV7-8 with TRBJ2-2; D gene uncertain. V lost 2 bases to trimming and J lost 1 base, with 8 bases between them. The germline CDR1 and CDR2 sequences are SGHVS and FQNEAQ. The CDR3 has 15 amino acids. CDR3 coding DNA: TGTGCCAGCAGCTTAAATCGGCAGAACACCGGGGAGCTGTTTTTT. It is translated as CASSLNRQNTGELFF.

The chain recombines TRBV15 with TRBJ2-6, with D hard to call. With 0 bases removed from V and 2 bases from J, the gap between germline ends came to 11 bases. Germline V lookup: CDR1 LNHNV, CDR2 YYDKDF (reference sequence). CDR3 size: 17 residues. For the CDR3, the DNA is TGTGCCACCAGCAGAGATGGTCGGGTACCTGGGGCCAACGTCCTGACTTTC. Amino acids: CATSRDGRVPGANVLTF.

This clone came up a few times. This chain uses TRBV27 with TRBJ1-5; D possibly corresponds to TRBD1 (5 bases). The germline V gene has CDR1 MNHEY and CDR2 SMNVEV (reference sequence). The CDR3 length is 12 residues. The V end was cut by 6 bases, the J end by 7 bases, with 10 bases between. Written as DNA, the CDR3 is TGTGCCAGCAGCCAGGGTGGACAGCCCCAGCATTTT. Encoded protein: CASSQGGQPQHF.

V is TRBV29-1 and J is TRBJ2-3; D ambiguous. Trimming stripped 5 bases from V and 6 bases from J, with 9 bases between. The CDR3 has 11 amino acids. CDR1 is SQVTM, CDR2 ANQGSEA, per germline. CDR3 bases: TGCAGCGTTAGATCAGACGATACGCAGTATTTT. It translates to CSVRSDDTQYF.

The rearrangement uses TRBV23-1 and TRBJ2-3, with TRBD2 as a possible D gene (5 bases). TRBV23-1 is given ORF status, its function remaining uncertain. The CDR3 is made up of 16 amino acids. V was cut by 2 bases and J by 2 bases, with 14 bases left in between. CDR3 DNA sequence: TGCGCCAGCAGTCAAGCGCCAGCGGCCAACACAGATACGCAGTATTTT. Translation gives CASSQAPAANTDTQYF.

The genes are TRBV4-3 and TRBJ2-3; 11 bases agree with TRBD2. The junction had 4 bases not matched to a gene; V was cut back by 6 bases and J by 2 bases. The CDR3 is made up of 15 amino acids. Germline lookup yields CDR1 LGHNA and CDR2 YSLEER. CDR3 DNA sequence: TGCGCCAGCAGTCCTAGCGGGGGGTTCACAGATACGCAGTATTTT. This gives the protein CASSPSGGFTDTQYF.

This clone was counted once. The J gene is TRBJ1-1, the V gene TRBV2, with D uncertain. Per germline, CDR1 SNHLY and CDR2 FYNNEI. The CDR3 length is 12 residues. Trimming left V 4 bases short and J 3 bases short, with 6 bases between. CDR3 coding DNA: TGTGCCAGCAGTGGGTGGGACACTGAAGCTTTCTTT. Its protein is CASSGWDTEAFF.